Sequencing of this T cell receptor beta chain was carried out in a study of blood T cell repertoires in COVID-19. Study-level information: Acute and convalescent COVID-19 samples came from the United States, Italy and Spain. PBMCs, B-cell-depleted T cells, or T cells were the source of the cDNA or gDNA that made up the material.

Authors' processing steps: Amplification from reference gene primers served as the basis for estimated nucleated cell counts. TCRdb's table, derived via immunoSEQ multiplex PCR, lists solely in-frame clones and lacks some. D and trimming come from the DNA, and the V and J calls and clone size come from that table. The table records more than 100,000 clones, roughly 84% of them present only once. The CDR3 covers 12 residues. V was cut by 3 bases and J by 2 bases, with 4 bases left in between. The germline CDR1 and CDR2 sequences are KGHSH and LQKENI. The chain joins TRBV18 to TRBJ1-1; the D is unclear. The sequence came from a man aged 55 to 69 with acute or convalescent COVID-19. The sequenced sample was peripheral blood. This CDR3 reads CASSPGNTEAFF. In DNA form, the CDR3 reads TGTGCCAGCTCACCGGGCAACACTGAAGCTTTCTTT.